The 27 T cell receptor beta chains below all came from one sample that was sequenced in a study of T cell repertoires in ileal Crohn's disease. Produced via immunoSEQ multiplex PCR; TCRdb's table is partial and in-frame only. The sample gives roughly 13,000 clones, approximately 70% of which show up once; 5.5% to 7% is in the top ten. Sequencing input: ileal tissue. These TCRs come from an adult with Crohn's disease.

This rearrangement joins TRBV5-8 to TRBJ2-1; 8 bases are shared with TRBD1. V trimming: 6 bases; J trimming: 8 bases; junction bases outside the gene matches: 7. This CDR3 has 13 residues. Germline CDR1 and CDR2: SGHTS and YDEGEE. The CDR3 bases are TGTGCCAGCAACGGACAGGGCCTTGATGAGCAGTTCTTC. Translating it yields CASNGQGLDEQFF. Full variable domain (rest looked up from reference TRBV5-8 and TRBJ2-1): EAGVTQSPTHLIKTRGQQATLRCSPISGHTSVYWYQQALGLGLQFLLWYDEGEERNRGNFPPRFSGRQFPNYSSELNVNALELEDSALYLCASNGQGLDEQFFGPGTRLTVL.

By share, this clone counts as medium-sized. This chain links TRBV19 with TRBJ1-1; D is ambiguous. There are 14 residues in the CDR3. Germline V gene lookup returns CDR1 LNHDA and CDR2 SQIVND (reference sequence). V was clipped by 4 bases and J by 4 bases, with 13 bases between them. DNA for the CDR3: TGTGCCAGTAGTACCCGTTTTGAGTCCACTGAAGCTTTCTTT. It encodes CASSTRFESTEAFF.

The CDR3 bases are TGTGCCAGTAGTAAGGACAGCCTGGGGAACACTGAAGCTTTCTTT. Its translation is CASSKDSLGNTEAFF. The rearrangement uses TRBV19 and TRBJ1-1; TRBD1 might be the D (6 bases). With 4 bases removed from V and 1 base from J, the gap between germline ends came to 13 bases. The length of the CDR3 is 15 residues. Germline lookup yields CDR1 LNHDA and CDR2 SQIVND (reference sequence).

The chain links TRBV10-1 to TRBJ2-7, with TRBD2 as a possible D gene (5 bases). This CDR3 comprises 17 residues. Germline V gene data show CDR1 as WNHNN and CDR2 as SYGVQD (reference sequence). V was shortened by 6 bases and J by 2 bases, with 23 bases between the two germline ends. The CDR3 sequence is CASSPNLGGGSTYEQYF. The CDR3 region has the DNA TGCGCCAGCAGCCCAAACTTAGGAGGTGGGAGTACCTACGAGCAGTACTTC.

V gene TRBV2 combines with J gene TRBJ1-1; possible D gene TRBD1, 5 bases. The CDR3 runs to 15 residues. Germline V gene data show CDR1 as SNHLY and CDR2 as FYNNEI. Trimming pared 8 bases from V and 1 base from J, leaving 17 bases between. Here the CDR3 DNA reads TGTGCCAGCGCCCTTTGGGGGGGTTCGAACACTGAAGCTTTCTTT. Its translation: CASALWGGSNTEAFF.

The chain links TRBV5-3 to TRBJ2-7, with 9 bases fitting TRBD1. TRBV5-3 is an ORF for which the function is uncertain. Germline trimming cut 5 bases from V and 6 bases from J; bases unmatched to any gene: 6. The CDR3 is 13 residues long. In nucleotides, the CDR3 is TGTGCCAGAAGTTCCGGACAGGGGAGCGAGCAGTACTTC. Translating gives CARSSGQGSEQYF.

The chain couples TRBV28 to TRBJ2-7; 8 bases agree with TRBD1. CDR3 size: 14 residues. With V trimmed by 5 bases and J by 2 bases, 5 bases remained unmatched. Germline values: CDR1 MDHEN, CDR2 SYDVKM. CDR3 sequence: CASSGYRGAYEQYF. DNA for the CDR3: TGTGCCAGCAGTGGATACAGGGGGGCCTACGAGCAGTACTTC.

V usage is TRBV5-1 and J usage is TRBJ2-5; D possibly corresponds to TRBD2 (7 bases). CDR3 length: 16 amino acids. From germline, CDR1 is SGHRS and CDR2 YFSETQ. V lost 7 bases and J lost 0, with 19 bases in between. CDR3 amino acids: CASSPGASGYQETQYF. The CDR3 DNA sequence: TGCGCCAGCTCCCCGGGGGCTAGCGGATACCAAGAGACCCAGTACTTC.

This clone was detected a few times. The chain is built from TRBV6-1 and TRBJ2-4; the D gene is possibly TRBD2 (5 bases). The germline V and J ends were trimmed by 8 bases and 3 bases, with 11 bases remaining between them. The CDR3 contains 13 residues. Germline V gene lookup returns CDR1 MNHNS and CDR2 SASEGT. The CDR3 sequence: CASLEVSKNIQYF. The DNA for the CDR3 is TGTGCCAGCCTGGAGGTCAGCAAAAACATTCAGTACTTC.

This chain's CDR3 is CARRGNTEAFF. CDR3 DNA: TGTGCCCGGCGGGGGAACACTGAAGCTTTCTTT. The chain employs TRBV30 and TRBJ1-1; D unresolved. Deletions cut 8 bases from V and 1 base from J, with 8 bases between. Per the germline V gene, CDR1 is GTSNPN and CDR2 is SVGIG (reference sequence). There are 11 residues in the CDR3. The variable domain in full, completed from reference TRBV30 and TRBJ1-1, reads SQTIHQWPATLVQPVGSPLSLECTVEGTSNPNLYWYRQAAGRGLQLLFYSVGIGQISSEVPQNLSASRPQDRQFILSSKKLLLSDSGFYLCARRGNTEAFFGQGTRLTVV.

The chain joins TRBV7-3 to TRBJ2-3; D unresolved. The V gene's germline CDR1 is SGHTA and CDR2 FQGTGA. CDR3 length equals 12 residues. Trimming cost V 0 bases and J 8 bases, with 6 bases left between them. The CDR3 protein is CASSLTSPTQYF. The CDR3 DNA follows: TGTGCCAGCAGCTTAACCTCACCTACGCAGTATTTT.

The chain links TRBV2 to TRBJ1-3, with D unclear. The V and J ends lost 1 base and 11 bases respectively, with 15 bases between them. The CDR3 contains 14 residues. The germline V gene encodes CDR1 SNHLY and CDR2 FYNNEI. CDR3 in amino acids: CASSEDSGSGAIYF. The CDR3 DNA reads as TGTGCCAGCAGTGAAGACTCCGGTTCCGGGGCCATATATTTT.

The chain couples TRBV27 to TRBJ1-2, with 9 positions matching TRBD1. Germline V gives CDR1 MNHEY, CDR2 SMNVEV (reference sequence). The V and J ends lost 4 bases and 2 bases, in that order; junction bases with no gene match: 2. This CDR3 has 14 residues. The CDR3 region is CASSYRGLNYGYTF. DNA of the CDR3: TGTGCCAGCAGTTACAGGGGGCTCAACTATGGCTACACCTTC.

The CDR3 reads CASSLEAGDQPQHF. CDR3 coding DNA: TGCGCCAGCAGCTTGGAGGCCGGGGATCAGCCCCAGCATTTT. J is TRBJ1-5 and V is TRBV5-1; D ambiguous. Germline V gene data show CDR1 as SGHRS and CDR2 as YFSETQ. The CDR3 is made up of 14 amino acids. The germline V and J ends were trimmed by 0 bases and 5 bases, with 9 bases remaining between them.

This clone appeared a single time. V is TRBV7-9 and J is TRBJ2-7, with a possible D match to TRBD2 (5 bases). The CDR3 spans 17 residues. The V end lost 4 bases, the J end lost 3 bases, and 22 bases lay between the germline ends. CDR1 and CDR2 from the germline V gene are SEHNR and FQNEAQ (reference sequence). DNA for the CDR3: TGTGCCAGCAGCTCCCAATCCGGCCTCACGGGGAACTACGAGCAGTACTTC. It encodes CASSSQSGLTGNYEQYF.

This chain links TRBV28 with TRBJ1-2, with D perhaps TRBD1 (5 bases). The V gene lost 1 base and the J gene lost 2 bases, with 8 bases spanning the gap. CDR3 length: 14 amino acids. CDR1 is MDHEN, CDR2 SYDVKM, per germline. DNA for the CDR3: TGTGCCAGCAGTTTATTGGCAGGGAACTATGGCTACACCTTC. Amino acid sequence: CASSLLAGNYGYTF.

The V gene is TRBV19, the J gene TRBJ1-4, with 9 nucleotides matching TRBD1. Germline CDR1 and CDR2: LNHDA and SQIVND (reference sequence). V lost 4 bases to trimming and J lost 10 bases; unmatched junction nucleotides: 4. The CDR3 consists of 13 residues. CDR3 amino acids: CASSSIQGAKLFF. Written as DNA, the CDR3 is TGTGCCAGTAGTAGCATACAGGGGGCAAAACTGTTTTTT.

V gene TRBV19 combines with J gene TRBJ1-2, with 10 positions matching TRBD1. CDR1 and CDR2 from the germline V gene are LNHDA and SQIVND (reference sequence). The CDR3 is made up of 15 amino acids. J gave up 6 bases and V 7 bases, and 11 bases lay outside the gene matches. The CDR3: CASIEAGQGFHGYTF. The CDR3 DNA is TGTGCCAGTATTGAGGCGGGACAGGGGTTTCATGGCTACACCTTC.

This rearrangement joins TRBV2 to TRBJ2-3, with 13 bases fitting TRBD2. The CDR3 has 16 amino acids. V dropped 5 bases and J dropped 5; count of bases not matched to a gene: 7. CDR1 SNHLY and CDR2 FYNNEI come from the germline V gene. DNA of the CDR3: TGTGCCAGCAGTCCCGGACTAGCGGGGGCGGGAGATACGCAGTATTTT. Protein product: CASSPGLAGAGDTQYF. The variable domain in full, completed from reference TRBV2 and TRBJ2-3, reads EPEVTQTPSHQVTQMGQEVILRCVPISNHLYFYWYRQILGQKVEFLVSFYNNEISEKSEIFDDQFSVERPDGSNFTLKIRSTKLEDSAMYFCASSPGLAGAGDTQYFGPGTRLTVL.

The chain is built from TRBV11-2 and TRBJ1-3; perhaps TRBD1 as D (5 bases). V was shortened by 0 bases and J by 0 bases, with 6 bases between the two germline ends. This CDR3 contains 15 residues. Germline V gene lookup returns CDR1 SGHAT and CDR2 FQNNGV. CDR3 protein: CASSLDQGSGNTIYF. The CDR3 DNA sequence: TGTGCCAGCAGCTTAGATCAGGGCTCTGGAAACACCATATATTTT.

The rearrangement uses TRBV6-6 and TRBJ2-3; TRBD2 matches 7 bases. There are 15 residues in the CDR3. J gave up 0 bases and V 5 bases, and 5 bases lay outside the gene matches. Germline V gene sequence: CDR1 MNHNY, CDR2 SVGAGI (reference sequence). CDR3 coding DNA: TGTGCCAGCAGTCCGACTAGCTTTAGCACAGATACGCAGTATTTT. Encoded protein: CASSPTSFSTDTQYF.

This sequence joins TRBV4-1 and TRBJ1-1; no reliable D call. This CDR3 is built from 13 residues. V lost 2 bases and J 2 bases, leaving 6 bases between the germline ends. CDR1 is MGHRA and CDR2 is YSYEKL in the germline V gene. The CDR3, as DNA: TGCGCCAGCAGCCAACAACCAAACACTGAAGCTTTCTTT. This gives the protein CASSQQPNTEAFF.

J is TRBJ2-7 and V is TRBV7-2; 7 bases match TRBD1. J was trimmed by 0 bases and V by 3 bases; bases with no gene match: 8. The CDR3 length is 16 residues. CDR1 and CDR2 from the germline V gene are SGHTA and FQGNSA. This CDR3 is CASSFLTGAISYEQYF. The DNA of the CDR3 is TGTGCCAGCAGCTTCCTCACAGGGGCCATCTCCTACGAGCAGTACTTC. Complete variable domain (other parts from reference TRBV7-2 and TRBJ2-7): GAGVSQSPSNKVTEKGKDVELRCDPISGHTALYWYRQSLGQGLEFLIYFQGNSAPDKSGLPSDRFSAERTGGSVSTLTIQRTQQEDSAVYLCASSFLTGAISYEQYFGPGTRLTVT.

The chain couples TRBV5-6 to TRBJ2-7, with TRBD2 matching 8 bases. The CDR3 totals 16 residues. Unmatched junction bases numbered 13, after V lost 4 bases and J lost 4 bases. CDR1 is SGHDT and CDR2 is YYEEEE in the germline V gene. The CDR3 here is CASSPDGGGGTYEQYF. DNA for the CDR3: TGTGCCAGCAGCCCAGATGGGGGCGGGGGGACGTACGAGCAGTACTTC.

V gene TRBV6-6 combines with J gene TRBJ2-1; tentatively, D is TRBD2 (6 bases). CDR1 is MNHNY, CDR2 SVGAGI, per germline (reference sequence). Trimming took off 6 bases at V and 7 bases at J, with 16 bases between the two ends. The CDR3 consists of 14 residues. The CDR3 region is CASSRSGEANEQFF. The CDR3 DNA reads TGTGCCAGCAGCCGCTCGGGGGAGGCGAATGAGCAGTTCTTC.

The chain is built from TRBV27 and TRBJ1-5; 9 bases agree with TRBD1. The CDR3 contains 14 residues. Germline V lookup: CDR1 MNHEY, CDR2 SMNVEV (reference sequence). The J segment lost 2 bases and the V segment lost 8 bases, leaving 4 bases of the junction unmatched. The chain's CDR3 is CASARTGGNQPQHF. For the CDR3, the DNA is TGTGCCAGCGCTCGGACAGGGGGCAATCAGCCCCAGCATTTT.

As to this clone: This sample also contains other DNA sequences that code for the same CDR3. V usage is TRBV11-2 and J usage is TRBJ2-7; D gene uncertain. The V end lost 0 bases, the J end lost 2 bases, and 5 bases lay between the germline ends. CDR1 is SGHAT, CDR2 FQNNGV, per germline. This CDR3 is 13 amino acids long. Here the CDR3 DNA reads TGTGCCAGCAGCTTAGATCGAGCCTACGAGCAGTACTTC. Translation: CASSLDRAYEQYF.